The rows below give T cell receptor beta chains drawn from one sample of a study of Ad26.COV2.S vaccination and SARS-CoV-2 variants. Assay: immunoSEQ multiplex PCR; the TCRdb copy retains only in-frame clones and omits some. The sample has a few hundred thousand clones, around 87% seen once. The sequences come from peripheral blood, collected in a trial of Ad26.COV2.S vaccine versus placebo. The receptor source for this set is a person aged 18-65 years who received the Ad26.COV2.S COVID-19 vaccine or a placebo. Both conserved end residues are part of each CDR3. Each record gives: J gene, clone size, D gene, V gene, CDR3 protein, CDR3 DNA. A D gene is named only where the DNA matches it firmly. Clone size appears in some rows only: once, few, many, or a class for an expanded clone.

j_gene: TRBJ2-7; abundance: NA; d_gene: TRBD1; v_gene: TRBV5-1; CDR3aa: CASNRDSYEQYF; CDR3nt: TGCGCCAGCAACCGGGACAGCTACGAGCAGTACTTC
j_gene: TRBJ2-7; abundance: NA; d_gene: TRBD1; v_gene: TRBV5-1; CDR3aa: CASSHGTGETVKQYF; CDR3nt: TGCGCCAGCAGCCACGGGACAGGGGAGACGGTCAAGCAGTACTTC
j_gene: TRBJ2-3; abundance: NA; d_gene: NA; v_gene: TRBV4-3; CDR3aa: CASSQEESGFTDTQYF; CDR3nt: TGCGCCAGCAGCCAAGAGGAGTCAGGATTCACAGATACGCAGTATTTT
j_gene: TRBJ2-7; abundance: NA; d_gene: TRBD2; v_gene: TRBV19; CDR3aa: CASRSRLADYEQYF; CDR3nt: TGTGCCAGTAGATCTCGACTAGCGGACTACGAGCAGTACTTC
j_gene: TRBJ2-7; abundance: once; d_gene: NA; v_gene: TRBV7-2; CDR3aa: CASSFSGTTSPYEQYF; CDR3nt: TGTGCCAGCAGCTTTTCCGGGACAACCTCACCCTACGAGCAGTACTTC
j_gene: TRBJ2-7; abundance: NA; d_gene: TRBD1; v_gene: TRBV28; CDR3aa: CASSLQGVRSYEQYF; CDR3nt: TGTGCCAGCAGTCTCCAGGGGGTGAGGTCCTACGAGCAGTACTTC
j_gene: TRBJ2-3; abundance: NA; d_gene: NA; v_gene: TRBV11-2; CDR3aa: CASSSPLAGNTDTQYF; CDR3nt: TGTGCCAGCAGCTCCCCCCTGGCAGGGAATACAGATACGCAGTATTTT
j_gene: TRBJ2-2; abundance: few; d_gene: NA; v_gene: TRBV5-4; CDR3aa: CASSRGNIATGELFF; CDR3nt: TGTGCCAGCAGCCGAGGGAATATTGCCACCGGGGAGCTGTTTTTT
j_gene: TRBJ1-2; abundance: NA; d_gene: TRBD1; v_gene: TRBV30; CDR3aa: CAWAQGERGYTF; CDR3nt: TGTGCCTGGGCACAGGGGGAACGTGGCTACACCTTC
j_gene: TRBJ1-6; abundance: NA; d_gene: TRBD1; v_gene: TRBV5-1; CDR3aa: CASSSRTGNSPLHF; CDR3nt: TGCGCCAGCAGCTCGCGGACAGGGAATTCACCCCTCCACTTT
j_gene: TRBJ1-6; abundance: NA; d_gene: TRBD1; v_gene: TRBV28; CDR3aa: CASSYFGTANSPLHF; CDR3nt: TGTGCCAGCAGCTATTTCGGGACAGCAAATTCACCCCTCCACTTT
j_gene: TRBJ1-1; abundance: NA; d_gene: TRBD1; v_gene: TRBV19; CDR3aa: CASSTRTGRAWEAFF; CDR3nt: TGTGCCAGTAGTACGCGGACAGGGAGGGCATGGGAAGCTTTCTTT
j_gene: TRBJ1-5; abundance: few; d_gene: NA; v_gene: TRBV28; CDR3aa: CASSLGIQPQHF; CDR3nt: TGTGCCAGCAGTTTGGGGATCCAGCCCCAGCATTTT
j_gene: TRBJ2-2; abundance: NA; d_gene: NA; v_gene: TRBV12-5; CDR3aa: CASGTGANTGELFF; CDR3nt: TGTGCTAGTGGCACAGGAGCGAACACCGGGGAGCTGTTTTTT
j_gene: TRBJ2-1; abundance: NA; d_gene: NA; v_gene: TRBV6-5; CDR3aa: CASGRSYNEQFF; CDR3nt: TGTGCCAGCGGGCGTAGCTACAATGAGCAGTTCTTC
j_gene: TRBJ2-3; abundance: NA; d_gene: NA; v_gene: TRBV30; CDR3aa: CAWSLYIPPDTQYF; CDR3nt: TGTGCCTGGAGTCTATACATCCCACCCGATACGCAGTATTTT
j_gene: TRBJ1-1; abundance: NA; d_gene: NA; v_gene: TRBV3-1/TRBV3-2; CDR3aa: CASSPTGFTEAFF; CDR3nt: TGTGCCAGCAGCCCAACAGGGTTTACTGAAGCTTTCTTT
j_gene: TRBJ2-2; abundance: few; d_gene: NA; v_gene: TRBV5-5; CDR3aa: CASSLTGYRIGELFF; CDR3nt: TGTGCCAGCAGCTTAACAGGGTATCGGATCGGGGAGCTGTTTTTT
j_gene: TRBJ2-5; abundance: NA; d_gene: TRBD1; v_gene: TRBV18; CDR3aa: CASSPPRGPVETQYF; CDR3nt: TGTGCCAGCTCACCACCAAGGGGGCCCGTTGAGACCCAGTACTTC
j_gene: TRBJ2-7; abundance: NA; d_gene: NA; v_gene: TRBV19; CDR3aa: CASKAGASSYEQYF; CDR3nt: TGTGCCAGTAAAGCGGGTGCCAGCTCCTACGAGCAGTACTTC
j_gene: TRBJ1-1; abundance: NA; d_gene: NA; v_gene: TRBV5-8; CDR3aa: CASSLIRGTEAFF; CDR3nt: TGTGCCAGCAGCTTGATCCGGGGGACTGAAGCTTTCTTT
j_gene: TRBJ1-1; abundance: NA; d_gene: TRBD1; v_gene: TRBV4-2; CDR3aa: CASSPDRGANTEAFF; CDR3nt: TGTGCCAGCAGCCCAGACAGGGGGGCGAACACTGAAGCTTTCTTT
j_gene: TRBJ2-1; abundance: once; d_gene: NA; v_gene: TRBV5-6; CDR3aa: CASSLELGFAEQFF; CDR3nt: TGTGCCAGCAGCTTGGAACTGGGTTTCGCTGAGCAGTTCTTC
j_gene: TRBJ1-1; abundance: NA; d_gene: NA; v_gene: TRBV16; CDR3aa: CASSPQGRGGTEAFF; CDR3nt: TGTGCCAGCAGCCCCCAGGGGCGAGGGGGCACTGAAGCTTTCTTT
j_gene: TRBJ2-2; abundance: NA; d_gene: NA; v_gene: TRBV15; CDR3aa: CATSREGGRTGELFF; CDR3nt: TGTGCCACCAGCAGAGAGGGGGGGCGAACCGGGGAGCTGTTTTTT
j_gene: TRBJ2-4; abundance: NA; d_gene: NA; v_gene: TRBV5-6; CDR3aa: CASSRWSTTQYF; CDR3nt: TGTGCCAGCAGCCGATGGTCCACTACTCAGTACTTC
j_gene: TRBJ2-3; abundance: few; d_gene: TRBD2; v_gene: TRBV20-1; CDR3aa: CSASVLLAGDTDTQYF; CDR3nt: TGCAGTGCTAGTGTGCTACTAGCGGGGGACACAGATACGCAGTATTTT
j_gene: TRBJ2-7; abundance: NA; d_gene: NA; v_gene: TRBV6-5; CDR3aa: CASTGTDSYEQYF; CDR3nt: TGTGCCAGCACCGGGACGGACTCCTACGAGCAGTACTTC
j_gene: TRBJ1-5; abundance: NA; d_gene: TRBD1; v_gene: TRBV28; CDR3aa: CASSLYGPTDRTYSNQPQHF; CDR3nt: TGTGCCAGCAGTTTATACGGGCCGACGGACAGGACTTATAGCAATCAGCCCCAGCATTTT
j_gene: TRBJ1-5; abundance: NA; d_gene: NA; v_gene: TRBV28; CDR3aa: CASSLGEQSNQPQHF; CDR3nt: TGTGCCAGCAGTTTAGGGGAACAGAGCAATCAGCCCCAGCATTTT
j_gene: TRBJ2-7; abundance: NA; d_gene: TRBD1; v_gene: TRBV27; CDR3aa: CASSLLTGGRGALGSEQYF; CDR3nt: TGTGCCAGCAGTCTCCTGACAGGGGGCCGGGGAGCCCTGGGGAGCGAGCAGTACTTC
j_gene: TRBJ2-2; abundance: NA; d_gene: NA; v_gene: TRBV4-1; CDR3aa: CASSLEQVTGELFF; CDR3nt: TGCGCCAGCAGCCTGGAACAGGTGACCGGGGAGCTGTTTTTT
j_gene: TRBJ1-4; abundance: NA; d_gene: TRBD1; v_gene: TRBV28; CDR3aa: CASRDRGATNEKLFF; CDR3nt: TGTGCCAGCAGGGACAGGGGAGCAACTAATGAAAAACTGTTTTTT
j_gene: TRBJ2-7; abundance: NA; d_gene: TRBD1; v_gene: TRBV7-6; CDR3aa: CASSPPGQGIYEQYF; CDR3nt: TGTGCCAGCAGCCCACCGGGACAGGGTATATACGAGCAGTACTTC
j_gene: TRBJ2-1; abundance: NA; d_gene: NA; v_gene: TRBV2; CDR3aa: CASQGYGYNEQFF; CDR3nt: TGTGCCAGCCAGGGGTATGGTTACAATGAGCAGTTCTTC
j_gene: TRBJ2-1; abundance: once; d_gene: TRBD1; v_gene: TRBV19; CDR3aa: CASSIGTGELFNEQFF; CDR3nt: TGTGCCAGTAGTATAGGTACAGGGGAACTTTTCAATGAGCAGTTCTTC
j_gene: TRBJ2-1; abundance: NA; d_gene: NA; v_gene: TRBV21-1; CDR3aa: CAGGGGGSSYNEQFF; CDR3nt: TGTGCCGGGGGAGGGGGCGGAAGCTCCTACAATGAGCAGTTCTTC
j_gene: TRBJ2-7; abundance: NA; d_gene: NA; v_gene: TRBV7-9; CDR3aa: CASSLVMGQGEQYF; CDR3nt: TGTGCCAGCAGCTTAGTTATGGGTCAGGGTGAGCAGTACTTC
j_gene: TRBJ1-2; abundance: NA; d_gene: TRBD1; v_gene: TRBV15; CDR3aa: CATSRDYGTGNYGYTF; CDR3nt: TGTGCCACCAGCAGAGATTATGGGACAGGGAATTATGGCTACACCTTC
j_gene: TRBJ2-2; abundance: few; d_gene: TRBD2; v_gene: TRBV14; CDR3aa: CASSQWRGVNTGELFF; CDR3nt: TGTGCCAGCAGCCAATGGCGGGGGGTGAACACCGGGGAGCTGTTTTTT
j_gene: TRBJ1-3; abundance: NA; d_gene: NA; v_gene: TRBV7-9; CDR3aa: CASSLGTDGNTIYF; CDR3nt: TGTGCCAGCAGCCTCGGGACCGACGGAAACACCATATATTTT
j_gene: TRBJ2-4; abundance: NA; d_gene: NA; v_gene: TRBV12-3/TRBV12-4; CDR3aa: CASSPGPKNIQYF; CDR3nt: TGTGCCAGCAGTCCGGGGCCCAAAAACATTCAGTACTTC
j_gene: TRBJ2-7; abundance: once; d_gene: NA; v_gene: TRBV19; CDR3aa: CASSMDFPSYEQYF; CDR3nt: TGTGCCAGTAGTATGGACTTCCCATCCTACGAGCAGTACTTC
j_gene: TRBJ2-1; abundance: once; d_gene: NA; v_gene: TRBV18; CDR3aa: CASSPANEQFF; CDR3nt: TGTGCCAGCTCACCCGCGAATGAGCAGTTCTTC
j_gene: TRBJ2-1; abundance: NA; d_gene: NA; v_gene: TRBV12-5; CDR3aa: CASGLATSSEQFF; CDR3nt: TGTGCTAGTGGTTTGGCCACTAGTAGTGAGCAGTTCTTC
j_gene: TRBJ2-2; abundance: once; d_gene: TRBD1; v_gene: TRBV5-1; CDR3aa: CASSSLGQGVSTGELFF; CDR3nt: TGCGCCAGCAGCTCCCTTGGCCAGGGGGTGAGCACCGGGGAGCTGTTTTTT
j_gene: TRBJ1-2; abundance: NA; d_gene: TRBD1; v_gene: TRBV5-5; CDR3aa: CASRRTAGTGYRGYTF; CDR3nt: TGTGCCAGCAGACGTACCGCCGGGACAGGGTATCGTGGCTACACCTTC
j_gene: TRBJ2-6; abundance: NA; d_gene: NA; v_gene: TRBV7-3; CDR3aa: CASSLGWESGANVLTF; CDR3nt: TGTGCCAGCAGCTTAGGCTGGGAGTCTGGGGCCAACGTCCTGACTTTC
j_gene: TRBJ2-5; abundance: NA; d_gene: NA; v_gene: TRBV6-1; CDR3aa: CASSEDGGETQYF; CDR3nt: TGTGCCAGCAGTGAAGATGGGGGAGAGACCCAGTACTTC
j_gene: TRBJ2-1; abundance: NA; d_gene: TRBD2; v_gene: TRBV4-1; CDR3aa: CASSQDQLAGGPYNEQFF; CDR3nt: TGCGCCAGCAGCCAAGATCAGCTAGCGGGGGGGCCTTACAATGAGCAGTTCTTC